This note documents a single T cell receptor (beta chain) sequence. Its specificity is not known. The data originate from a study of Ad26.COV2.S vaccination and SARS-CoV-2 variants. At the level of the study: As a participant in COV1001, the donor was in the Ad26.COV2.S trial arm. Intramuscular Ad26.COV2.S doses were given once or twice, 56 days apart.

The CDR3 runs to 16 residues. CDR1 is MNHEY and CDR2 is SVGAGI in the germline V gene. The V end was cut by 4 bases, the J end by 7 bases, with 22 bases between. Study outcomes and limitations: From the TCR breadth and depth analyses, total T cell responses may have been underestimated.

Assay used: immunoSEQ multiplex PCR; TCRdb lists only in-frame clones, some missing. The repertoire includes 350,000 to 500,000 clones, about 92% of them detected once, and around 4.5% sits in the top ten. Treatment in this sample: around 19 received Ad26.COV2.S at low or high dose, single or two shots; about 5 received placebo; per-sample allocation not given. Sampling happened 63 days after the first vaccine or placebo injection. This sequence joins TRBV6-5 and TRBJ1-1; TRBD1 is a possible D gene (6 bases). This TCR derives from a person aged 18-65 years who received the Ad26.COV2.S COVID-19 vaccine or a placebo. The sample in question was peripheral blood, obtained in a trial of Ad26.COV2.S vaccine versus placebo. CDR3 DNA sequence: TGTGCCAGCAGTTTAGACAGGCCCCTTGTAAGGGGTGAAGCTTTCTTT. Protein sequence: CASSLDRPLVRGEAFF.